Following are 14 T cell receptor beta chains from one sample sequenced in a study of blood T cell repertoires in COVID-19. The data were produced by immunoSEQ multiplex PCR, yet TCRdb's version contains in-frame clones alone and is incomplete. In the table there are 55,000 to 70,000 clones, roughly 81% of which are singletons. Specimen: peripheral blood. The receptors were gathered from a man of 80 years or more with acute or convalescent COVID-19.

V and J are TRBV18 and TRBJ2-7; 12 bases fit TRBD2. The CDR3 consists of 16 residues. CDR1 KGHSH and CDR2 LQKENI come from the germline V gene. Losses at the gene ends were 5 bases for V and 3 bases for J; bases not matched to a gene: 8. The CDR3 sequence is CASSTGGLAGFYEQYF. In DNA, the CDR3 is TGTGCCAGCTCAACGGGAGGACTAGCGGGATTCTACGAGCAGTACTTC.

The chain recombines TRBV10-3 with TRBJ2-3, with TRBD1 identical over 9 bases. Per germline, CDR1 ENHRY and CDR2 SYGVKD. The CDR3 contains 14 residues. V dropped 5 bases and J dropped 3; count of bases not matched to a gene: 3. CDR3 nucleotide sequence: TGTGCCATCAGTAGGACAGGGGCTACAGATACGCAGTATTTT. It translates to CAISRTGATDTQYF.

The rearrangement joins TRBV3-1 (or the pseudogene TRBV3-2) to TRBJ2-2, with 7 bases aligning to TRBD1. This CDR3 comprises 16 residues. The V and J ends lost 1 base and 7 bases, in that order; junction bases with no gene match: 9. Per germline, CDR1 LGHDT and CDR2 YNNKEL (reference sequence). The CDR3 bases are TGTGCCAGCAGCCAAGTAGGGAAGGGGGCGAGCGGGGAGCTGTTTTTT. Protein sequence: CASSQVGKGASGELFF.

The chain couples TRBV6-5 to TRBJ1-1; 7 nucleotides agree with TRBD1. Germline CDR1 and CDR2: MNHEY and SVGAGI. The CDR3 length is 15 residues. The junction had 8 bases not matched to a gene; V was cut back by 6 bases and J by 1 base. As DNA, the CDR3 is TGTGCCAGCAGGGAGACAGGGTCAGGGAACACTGAAGCTTTCTTT. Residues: CASRETGSGNTEAFF.

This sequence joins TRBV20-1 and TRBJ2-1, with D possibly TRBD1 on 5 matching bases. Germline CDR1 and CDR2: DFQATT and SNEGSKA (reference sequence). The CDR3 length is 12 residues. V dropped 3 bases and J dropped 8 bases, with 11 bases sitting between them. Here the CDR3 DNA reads TGCAGTGCTAGTGGGGCCCGTGATGAGCAGTTCTTC. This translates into CSASGARDEQFF.

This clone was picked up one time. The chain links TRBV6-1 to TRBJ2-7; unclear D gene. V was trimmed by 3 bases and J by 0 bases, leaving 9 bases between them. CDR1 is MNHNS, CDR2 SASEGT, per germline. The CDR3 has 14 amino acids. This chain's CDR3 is CASSEARSSYEQYF. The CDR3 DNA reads TGTGCCAGCAGTGAGGCCAGAAGCTCCTACGAGCAGTACTTC.

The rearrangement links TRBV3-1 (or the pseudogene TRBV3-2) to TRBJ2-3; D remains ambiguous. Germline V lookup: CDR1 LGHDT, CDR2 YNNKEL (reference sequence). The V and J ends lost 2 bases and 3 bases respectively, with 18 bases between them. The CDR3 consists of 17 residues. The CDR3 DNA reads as TGTGCCAGCAGCCAAATAAGTCCCCTTCTAGAAACAGATACGCAGTATTTT. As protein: CASSQISPLLETDTQYF.

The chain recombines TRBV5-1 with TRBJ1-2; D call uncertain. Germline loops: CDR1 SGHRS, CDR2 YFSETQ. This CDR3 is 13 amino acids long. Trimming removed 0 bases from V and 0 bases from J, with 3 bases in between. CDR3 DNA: TGCGCCAGCAGCTTGGCTACTAACTATGGCTACACCTTC. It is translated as CASSLATNYGYTF.

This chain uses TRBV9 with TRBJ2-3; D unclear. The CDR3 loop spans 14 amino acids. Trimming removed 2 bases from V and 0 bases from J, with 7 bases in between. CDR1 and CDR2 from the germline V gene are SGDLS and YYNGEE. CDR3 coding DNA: TGTGCCAGCAGCGTTGACGGGAGCACAGATACGCAGTATTTT. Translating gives CASSVDGSTDTQYF.

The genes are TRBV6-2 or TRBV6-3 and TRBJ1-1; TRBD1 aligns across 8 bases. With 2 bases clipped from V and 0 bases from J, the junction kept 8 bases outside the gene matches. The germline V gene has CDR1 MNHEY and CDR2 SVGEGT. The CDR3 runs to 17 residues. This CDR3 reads CASSYGTGRHMNTEAFF. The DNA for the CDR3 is TGTGCCAGCAGTTACGGGACAGGCCGACACATGAACACTGAAGCTTTCTTT.

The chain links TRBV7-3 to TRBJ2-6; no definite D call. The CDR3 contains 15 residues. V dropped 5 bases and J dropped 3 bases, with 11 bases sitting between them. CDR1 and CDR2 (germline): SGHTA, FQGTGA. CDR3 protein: CASSLVGVGANVLTF. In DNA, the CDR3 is TGTGCCAGCAGCCTCGTAGGAGTTGGGGCCAACGTCCTGACTTTC.

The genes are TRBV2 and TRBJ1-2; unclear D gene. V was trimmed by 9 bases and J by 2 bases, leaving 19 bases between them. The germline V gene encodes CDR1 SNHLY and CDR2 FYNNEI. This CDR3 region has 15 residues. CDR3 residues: CAREGEMDLNYGYTF. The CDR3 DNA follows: TGTGCCAGAGAGGGTGAGATGGACTTGAACTATGGCTACACCTTC.

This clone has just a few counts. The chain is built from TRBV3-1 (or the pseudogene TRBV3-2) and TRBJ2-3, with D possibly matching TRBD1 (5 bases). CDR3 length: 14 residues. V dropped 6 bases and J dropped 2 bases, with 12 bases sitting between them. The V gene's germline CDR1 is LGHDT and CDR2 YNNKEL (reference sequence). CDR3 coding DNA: TGTGCCAGCAGTCAGGGCCCGGCCACAGATACGCAGTATTTT. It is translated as CASSQGPATDTQYF.

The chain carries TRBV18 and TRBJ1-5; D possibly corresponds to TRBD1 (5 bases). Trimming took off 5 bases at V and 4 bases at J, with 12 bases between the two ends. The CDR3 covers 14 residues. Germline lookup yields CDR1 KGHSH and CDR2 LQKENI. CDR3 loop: CASSRGSGNQPQHF. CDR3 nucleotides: TGTGCCAGCTCAAGGGGCTCAGGAAATCAGCCCCAGCATTTT. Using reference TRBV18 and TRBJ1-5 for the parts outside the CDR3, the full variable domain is NAGVMQNPRHLVRRRGQEARLRCSPMKGHSHVYWYRQLPEEGLKFMVYLQKENIIDESGMPKERFSAEFPKEGPSILRIQQVVRGDSAAYFCASSRGSGNQPQHFGDGTRLSIL.